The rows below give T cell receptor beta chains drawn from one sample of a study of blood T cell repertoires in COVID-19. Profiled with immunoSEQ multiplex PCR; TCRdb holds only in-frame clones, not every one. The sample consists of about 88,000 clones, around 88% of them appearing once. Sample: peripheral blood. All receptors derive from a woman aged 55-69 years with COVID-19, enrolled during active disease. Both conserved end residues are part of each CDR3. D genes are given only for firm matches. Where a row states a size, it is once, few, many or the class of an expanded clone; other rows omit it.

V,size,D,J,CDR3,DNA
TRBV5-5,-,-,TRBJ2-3,CASSLLDATQYF,TGTGCCAGCAGCTTACTAGATGCTACGCAGTATTTT
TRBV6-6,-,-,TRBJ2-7,CASTDWGEGFSYEQYF,TGTGCCAGCACCGACTGGGGAGAAGGGTTCTCCTACGAGCAGTACTTC
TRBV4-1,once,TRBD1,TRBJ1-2,CASSLSIVGTGGAYGYTF,TGCGCCAGCAGCTTAAGTATCGTGGGGACAGGGGGCGCCTATGGCTACACCTTC
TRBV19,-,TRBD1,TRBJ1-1,CASIRGQGKNTEAFF,TGTGCCAGTATTCGAGGACAGGGGAAAAACACTGAAGCTTTCTTT
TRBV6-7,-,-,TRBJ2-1,CASSCRPELPGHPYHEQFF,TGTGCCAGCAGTTGCCGCCCCGAACTCCCGGGACACCCTTACCATGAGCAGTTCTTC
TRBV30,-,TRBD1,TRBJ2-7,CAWNRDRGVEQYF,TGTGCCTGGAACCGGGACAGGGGAGTCGAGCAGTACTTC
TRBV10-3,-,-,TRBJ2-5,CAISEGRGAKETQYF,TGTGCCATCAGTGAGGGGAGGGGGGCCAAAGAGACCCAGTACTTC
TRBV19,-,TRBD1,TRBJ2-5,CASSTGQGRETQYF,TGTGCCAGTAGTACAGGACAGGGGAGAGAGACCCAGTACTTC
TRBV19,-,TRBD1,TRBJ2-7,CASSIAGGAPYEQYF,TGTGCCAGTAGTATAGCAGGGGGCGCGCCCTACGAGCAGTACTTC
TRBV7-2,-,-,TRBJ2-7,CASSSVGLVYEQYF,TGTGCCAGCAGCTCGGTGGGGCTCGTCTACGAGCAGTACTTC
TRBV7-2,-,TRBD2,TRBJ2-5,CASSFASGGRETQYF,TGTGCCAGCAGCTTTGCCAGCGGGGGCCGGGAGACCCAGTACTTC
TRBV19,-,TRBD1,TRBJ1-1,CASSGGTGGTEAFF,TGTGCCAGTAGTGGGGGGACAGGGGGCACTGAAGCTTTCTTT
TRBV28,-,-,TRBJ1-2,CASSLQGSNYGYTF,TGTGCCAGCAGTCTTCAGGGGTCGAACTATGGCTACACCTTC
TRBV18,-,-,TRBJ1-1,CASSPQKNMNTEAFF,TGTGCCAGCTCACCTCAAAAAAACATGAACACTGAAGCTTTCTTT
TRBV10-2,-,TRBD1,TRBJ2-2,CASSEYPRDRGTGELFF,TGCGCCAGCAGTGAATACCCCCGGGACAGGGGCACCGGGGAGCTGTTTTTT
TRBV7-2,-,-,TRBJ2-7,CASNPPGLNEQYF,TGTGCCAGCAATCCCCCGGGATTGAACGAGCAGTACTTC
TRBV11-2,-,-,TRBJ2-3,CASSLGLATQYF,TGTGCCAGCAGCTTAGGGCTAGCTACGCAGTATTTT
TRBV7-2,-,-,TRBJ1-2,CASSRDTRNYGYTF,TGTGCCAGCAGTCGAGACACCCGAAACTATGGCTACACCTTC
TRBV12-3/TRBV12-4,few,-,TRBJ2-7,CASSISYEQYF,TGTGCCAGCAGCATTTCCTACGAGCAGTACTTC
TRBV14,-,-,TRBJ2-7,CASSLTRAAEQYF,TGTGCCAGCAGCCTCACCAGGGCGGCCGAGCAGTACTTC
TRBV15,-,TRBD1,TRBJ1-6,CATSRGPGQGFNSPLHF,TGTGCCACCAGCAGAGGGCCGGGACAGGGGTTTAATTCACCCCTCCACTTT
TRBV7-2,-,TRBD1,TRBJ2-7,CASSLGGTGSLVYEQYF,TGTGCCAGCAGCTTAGGCGGGACAGGGAGTCTCGTCTACGAGCAGTACTTC
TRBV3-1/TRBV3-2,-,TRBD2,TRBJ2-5,CASSTRTSGDQETQYF,TGTGCCAGCAGCACCCGGACTAGCGGGGACCAAGAGACCCAGTACTTC
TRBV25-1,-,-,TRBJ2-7,CASSGGAEQYF,TGTGCCAGCAGTGGCGGGGCAGAGCAGTACTTC
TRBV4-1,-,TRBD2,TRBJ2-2,CASSPSGGAHTGELFF,TGCGCCAGCAGCCCGTCGGGAGGGGCCCACACCGGGGAGCTGTTTTTT
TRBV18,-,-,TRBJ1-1,CASSIDTNTEAFF,TGTGCCAGCTCAATAGACACCAACACTGAAGCTTTCTTT
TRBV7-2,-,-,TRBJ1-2,CASSTGTVAYTF,TGTGCCAGCAGCACAGGGACGGTGGCCTACACCTTC
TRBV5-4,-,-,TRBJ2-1,CASNPNAGSSYNEQFF,TGTGCCAGCAACCCGAACGCGGGGAGCTCCTACAATGAGCAGTTCTTC
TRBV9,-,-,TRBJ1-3,CASSVRLPAYRSLNTIYF,TGTGCCAGCAGCGTAAGGTTGCCCGCCTACAGGTCTCTAAACACCATATATTTT
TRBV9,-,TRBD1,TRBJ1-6,CASATGRFSPLHF,TGTGCCAGCGCGACAGGGAGATTTTCACCCCTCCACTTT
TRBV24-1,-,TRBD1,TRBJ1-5,CATSDRGPSSNQPQHF,TGTGCCACCAGTGATAGGGGGCCGTCAAGCAATCAGCCCCAGCATTTT
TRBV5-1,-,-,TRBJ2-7,CASTPWGGYEQYF,TGCGCCAGCACCCCGTGGGGCGGCTACGAGCAGTACTTC
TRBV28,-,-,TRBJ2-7,CASSPEGSSYEQYF,TGTGCCAGCAGCCCCGAGGGTTCATCCTACGAGCAGTACTTC
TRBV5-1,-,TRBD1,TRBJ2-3,CASSLRTGLDTQYF,TGCGCCAGCAGCCTCCGGACAGGGCTGGATACGCAGTATTTT